This TCR beta chain was retrieved from a study of human T cells and chemical hapten exposure. About the study: Diphenylcyclopropenone doses were given weekly to the scalps of patients across the roughly 24-week study. Findings and caveats of the study: Expanded TCRs were compared with controls, and the expanded TCRs formed significantly more large CDR3 similarity clusters. With DPC sensitization, TCRs exceeding 1 in 1000 frequency showed no change.

This clonotype was detected a few times. Antigen: not known. Time point defined: patch test 3, about 24 weeks after DPC sensitization. The treatment here: therapeutic diphenylcyclopropenone sensitization with weekly scalp DPC. The library tagged individual cDNA molecules with unique molecular identifiers. TCRdb processed the RACE reads anew with MiXCR; each CDR3 protein has one entry. Of fewer than 200,000 distinct CDR3 sequences listed, roughly a quarter are singletons. The CDR3 has 16 residues. Trimming shortened V by 4 bases and J by 5 bases, and 17 bases separated the two germline ends. Germline CDR1 LGHNA, CDR2 YSLEER.

Sample: whole blood, taken in connection with sensitization to the hapten diphenylcyclopropenone (DPC). The chain recombines TRBV4-3 with TRBJ2-2; D is perhaps TRBD1 (6 bases). This receptor was taken from a woman between 18 and 29 years old with alopecia areata. Some clones in this sample may be carry-over from other donors' samples. The CDR3 sequence: CASSPSDRWETGELFF. The CDR3 nucleotides are TGCGCCAGCAGCCCTTCGGACAGATGGGAGACCGGGGAGCTGTTTTTT.